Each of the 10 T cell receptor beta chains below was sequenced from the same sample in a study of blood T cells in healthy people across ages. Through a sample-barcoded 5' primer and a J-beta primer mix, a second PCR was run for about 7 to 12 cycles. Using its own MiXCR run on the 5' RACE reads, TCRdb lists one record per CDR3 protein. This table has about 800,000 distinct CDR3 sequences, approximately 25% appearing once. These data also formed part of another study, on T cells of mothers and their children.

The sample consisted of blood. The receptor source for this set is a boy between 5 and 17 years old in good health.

The CDR3 coding sequence is TGTGCCAGCAGTTTCTTCCAGGGGTTAGAGCTTGGCAATCAGCCCCAGCATTTT. Translating it yields CASSFFQGLELGNQPQHF. The chain uses TRBV28 and TRBJ1-5; the D gene is possibly TRBD1 (6 bases). The CDR3 has 18 amino acids. Germline values: CDR1 MDHEN, CDR2 SYDVKM. The V gene lost 3 bases and the J gene lost 2 bases, with 20 bases spanning the gap.

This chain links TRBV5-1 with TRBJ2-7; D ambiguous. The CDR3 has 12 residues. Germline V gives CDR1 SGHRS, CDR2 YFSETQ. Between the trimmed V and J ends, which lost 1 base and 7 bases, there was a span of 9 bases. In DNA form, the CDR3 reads TGCGCCAGCAGCTTGATTGCCGGAGAGCAGTACTTC. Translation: CASSLIAGEQYF.

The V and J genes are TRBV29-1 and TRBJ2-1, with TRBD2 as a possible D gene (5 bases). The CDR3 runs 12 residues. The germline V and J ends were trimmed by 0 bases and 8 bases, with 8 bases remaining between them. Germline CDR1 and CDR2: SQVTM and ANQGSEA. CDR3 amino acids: CSVEDRGDEQFF. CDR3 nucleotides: TGCAGCGTTGAAGATCGGGGAGATGAGCAGTTCTTC.

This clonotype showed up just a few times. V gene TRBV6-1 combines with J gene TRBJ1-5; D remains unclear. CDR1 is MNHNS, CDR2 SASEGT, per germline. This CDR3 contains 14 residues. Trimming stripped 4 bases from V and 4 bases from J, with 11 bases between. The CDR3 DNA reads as TGTGCCAGCAGTGGGCTAGGTTGGAATCAGCCCCAGCATTTT. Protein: CASSGLGWNQPQHF.

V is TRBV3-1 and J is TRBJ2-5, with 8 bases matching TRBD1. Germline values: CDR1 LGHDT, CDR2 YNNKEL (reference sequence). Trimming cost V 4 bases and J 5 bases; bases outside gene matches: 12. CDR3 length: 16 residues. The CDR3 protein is CASSLRTGQGGETQYF. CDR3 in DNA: TGTGCCAGCAGCCTTCGGACAGGGCAAGGAGGGGAGACCCAGTACTTC.

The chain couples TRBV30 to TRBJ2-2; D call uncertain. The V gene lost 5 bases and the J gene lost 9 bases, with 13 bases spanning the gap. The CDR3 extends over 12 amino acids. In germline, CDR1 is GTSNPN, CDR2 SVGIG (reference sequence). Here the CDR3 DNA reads TGTGCCTGGGTAGGGCACCACTGGGAGCTGTTTTTT. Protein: CAWVGHHWELFF.

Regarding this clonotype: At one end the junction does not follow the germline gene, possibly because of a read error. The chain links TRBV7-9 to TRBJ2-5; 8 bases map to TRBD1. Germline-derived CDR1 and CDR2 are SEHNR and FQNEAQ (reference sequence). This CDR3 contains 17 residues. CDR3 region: CASSSRTGRTHEETQYF. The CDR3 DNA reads TGTGCTAGCAGCTCGCGGACAGGGAGGACCCACGAAGAGACCCAGTACTTC.

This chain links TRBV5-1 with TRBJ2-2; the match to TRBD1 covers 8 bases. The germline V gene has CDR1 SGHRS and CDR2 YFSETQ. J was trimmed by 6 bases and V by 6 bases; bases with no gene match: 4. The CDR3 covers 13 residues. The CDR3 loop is CASTGQGSGELFF. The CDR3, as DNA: TGCGCCAGCACCGGACAGGGATCCGGGGAGCTGTTTTTT.

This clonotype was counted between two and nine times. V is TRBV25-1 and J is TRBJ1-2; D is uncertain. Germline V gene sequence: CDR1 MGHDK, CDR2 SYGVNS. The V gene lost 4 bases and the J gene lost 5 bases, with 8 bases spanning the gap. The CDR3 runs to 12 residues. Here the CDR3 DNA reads TGTGCCAGCAGTGTCACAGAATATGGCTACACCTTC. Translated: CASSVTEYGYTF.

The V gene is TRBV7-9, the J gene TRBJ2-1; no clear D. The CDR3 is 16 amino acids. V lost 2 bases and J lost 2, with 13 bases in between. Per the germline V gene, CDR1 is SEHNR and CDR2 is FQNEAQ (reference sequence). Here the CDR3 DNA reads TGTGCCAGCAGCTTAAGCGCCCGCACGGCCTACAATGAGCAGTTCTTC. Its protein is CASSLSARTAYNEQFF.